These 11 T cell receptor beta chains came from one sample sequenced in a study of OX40 agonist ivuxolimab in advanced cancers. TCRdb keeps only in-frame clones here, not all; method: immunoSEQ multiplex PCR. Of tens of thousands of clones detected, about 91% appear once; the ten largest clones hold roughly 0.45%. The sample here was CD4+ or CD8+ T cells sorted from blood, taken in a trial of the OX40 agonist ivuxolimab. The source is an adult with an advanced solid tumor such as melanoma, head and neck, liver or kidney cancer.

The V gene is TRBV7-9, the J gene TRBJ2-3; TRBD2 might be the D (6 bases). This CDR3 contains 12 residues. Deletions cut 6 bases from V and 5 bases from J, with 9 bases between. CDR1 and CDR2 (germline): SEHNR, FQNEAQ (reference sequence). The CDR3 DNA reads as TGTGCCAGCAGTTATAGCGGAGATACGCAGTATTTT. Its translation is CASSYSGDTQYF.

The chain links TRBV5-6 to TRBJ2-3; TRBD2 matches 8 bases. CDR1 and CDR2 (germline): SGHDT, YYEEEE. With 10 bases clipped from V and 0 bases from J, the junction kept 10 bases outside the gene matches. This CDR3 has 15 residues. The CDR3 sequence is CASRGGGRSTDTQYF. CDR3 nucleotides: TGTGCCTCACGGGGGGGCGGGCGGAGCACAGATACGCAGTATTTT.

The chain employs TRBV2 and TRBJ2-7; 8 positions agree with TRBD1. This CDR3 region has 14 residues. J lost 6 bases, V lost 6 bases, and 10 bases had no gene match. Germline V gene sequence: CDR1 SNHLY, CDR2 FYNNEI. CDR3: CASRPRGPAGEQYF. The CDR3 bases are TGTGCCAGCAGGCCCAGGGGGCCGGCCGGCGAGCAGTACTTC.

This sequence joins TRBV2 and TRBJ1-5; the match to TRBD1 covers 9 bases. Looked up from germline, CDR1 is SNHLY and CDR2 is FYNNEI. The V gene end was trimmed by 5 bases and the J gene end by 1 base; junction bases not matched to a gene: 3. There are 15 residues in the CDR3. In DNA, the CDR3 is TGTGCCAGCAGTTCGGACAGGGGAAGCAATCAGCCCCAGCATTTT. Residues: CASSSDRGSNQPQHF.

This sequence joins TRBV5-4 and TRBJ2-7; D possibly corresponds to TRBD1 (6 bases). V lost 0 bases and J lost 3, with 13 bases in between. The germline V gene has CDR1 SGHNT and CDR2 YYREEE (reference sequence). The CDR3 sequence is 15 residues long. The CDR3 loop is CASSLVSGAIYEQYF. The CDR3 DNA reads as TGTGCCAGCAGCTTGGTCTCAGGGGCCATCTACGAGCAGTACTTC.

The rearrangement links TRBV6-6 to TRBJ1-5, with D possibly TRBD1 on 5 matching bases. Trimming stripped 6 bases from V and 0 bases from J, with 9 bases between. Per germline, CDR1 MNHNY and CDR2 SVGAGI (reference sequence). CDR3 length: 14 residues. The CDR3 bases are TGTGCCAGCAGCTGGGGGAATAGCAATCAGCCCCAGCATTTT. Its translation is CASSWGNSNQPQHF.

The chain uses TRBV10-1 and TRBJ2-5; 8 positions match TRBD2. The CDR3 totals 14 residues. Trimming cost V 0 bases and J 5 bases; bases outside gene matches: 2. CDR1 and CDR2 from the germline V gene are WNHNN and SYGVQD (reference sequence). The CDR3 sequence: CASSESSSGETQYF. CDR3 DNA: TGCGCCAGCAGTGAGTCATCTAGCGGGGAGACCCAGTACTTC.

This clone was seen more than once but under ten times. The chain couples TRBV5-1 to TRBJ2-5, with 10 bases aligning to TRBD1. V lost 0 bases to trimming and J lost 4 bases; unmatched junction nucleotides: 9. The CDR3 length is 17 residues. CDR1 is SGHRS, CDR2 YFSETQ, per germline. CDR3 loop: CASSLVPVTGGGETQYF. The DNA of the CDR3 is TGCGCCAGCAGCTTGGTTCCTGTGACAGGGGGCGGAGAGACCCAGTACTTC.

This clone has only a few counts. The chain carries TRBV6-5 and TRBJ2-1; 7 positions agree with TRBD2. This CDR3 has 14 amino acids. In germline, CDR1 is MNHEY, CDR2 SVGAGI. V trimming: 2 bases; J trimming: 9 bases; junction bases outside the gene matches: 7. This CDR3 reads CASSYVAGEGEQFF. The CDR3 DNA sequence: TGTGCCAGCAGTTACGTGGCGGGAGAGGGTGAGCAGTTCTTC.

The rearrangement joins TRBV19 to TRBJ2-1, with 9 bases fitting TRBD1. There are 16 residues in the CDR3. Trimming at V came to 2 bases and at J to 10 bases, leaving 12 bases not matched to a gene. Germline CDR1 and CDR2: LNHDA and SQIVND (reference sequence). The chain's CDR3 is CASSIRGTGGAGEQFF. CDR3 nucleotides: TGTGCCAGTAGTATACGTGGTACAGGGGGCGCGGGGGAGCAGTTCTTC.

V is TRBV11-3 and J is TRBJ2-3; D is tentatively TRBD1 or TRBD2 (5 bases each). The CDR3 runs to 17 residues. The germline CDR1 and CDR2 sequences are SGHNT and YENEEA. V lost 4 bases and J lost 4, with 21 bases in between. The chain's CDR3 is CASSSRGAGHGADTQYF. The CDR3 DNA sequence: TGTGCCAGCAGCTCTCGGGGCGCGGGCCATGGGGCAGATACGCAGTATTTT.